Listed below are T cell receptor beta chains from one sample, sequenced in a study of T cells after posttransplantation cyclophosphamide. TCRdb's table, derived via immunoSEQ multiplex PCR, lists solely in-frame clones and lacks some. The table has around 23,000 clones, under 85% seen once. Material: memory CD4+ T cells sorted from PBMCs. The source of these receptors is a woman aged 60-75 years in good health, CMV-negative, and a related stem cell transplant donor. Each CDR3 is given with its conserved first and last residue. The D gene is left open where the match is weak. Not every row has a clone size; where given, it reads once, few, many or a size class.

D gene: TRBD1
V gene: TRBV4-3
clone size: .
J gene: TRBJ1-6
CDR3 DNA: TGCGCCAGCAGCCAGGACAGGGGAAGCTCCTATAATTCACCCCTCCACTTT
CDR3 protein: CASSQDRGSSYNSPLHF

D gene: .
V gene: TRBV5-6
clone size: .
J gene: TRBJ2-7
CDR3 DNA: TGTGCCAGCAGCTTGTTCCGGGGCGAGCAGTACTTC
CDR3 protein: CASSLFRGEQYF

D gene: .
V gene: TRBV6-1
clone size: .
J gene: TRBJ1-5
CDR3 DNA: TGTGCCAGCAATATAGACTATAGCAATCAGCCCCAGCATTTT
CDR3 protein: CASNIDYSNQPQHF

D gene: TRBD2
V gene: TRBV7-3
clone size: once
J gene: TRBJ2-1
CDR3 DNA: TGTGCCAGCAGCTTAAAGGGACCGGGACTAGCGGGGGTTGAGCAGTTCTTC
CDR3 protein: CASSLKGPGLAGVEQFF

D gene: .
V gene: TRBV7-9
clone size: .
J gene: TRBJ1-4
CDR3 DNA: TGTGCCAGCAGCTTAACAGGCTCTAATGAAAAACTGTTTTTT
CDR3 protein: CASSLTGSNEKLFF

D gene: .
V gene: TRBV7-6
clone size: .
J gene: TRBJ2-1
CDR3 DNA: TGTGCCAGCAGCCGCTATCCGAGCTCCTACAATGAGCAGTTCTTC
CDR3 protein: CASSRYPSSYNEQFF

D gene: TRBD2
V gene: TRBV13
clone size: .
J gene: TRBJ2-3
CDR3 DNA: TGTGCCAGCAGCTTACTAGCGGGGGACCTAAGCACAGATACGCAGTATTTT
CDR3 protein: CASSLLAGDLSTDTQYF

D gene: .
V gene: TRBV6-1
clone size: .
J gene: TRBJ1-3
CDR3 DNA: TGTGCCAGCGGCTTCGGAGGGATGAACACCATATATTTT
CDR3 protein: CASGFGGMNTIYF

D gene: .
V gene: TRBV28
clone size: .
J gene: TRBJ1-5
CDR3 DNA: TGTGCCAGCAGGAGGGCCGGGACACTCAATCAGCCCCAGCATTTT
CDR3 protein: CASRRAGTLNQPQHF

D gene: TRBD2
V gene: TRBV5-1
clone size: .
J gene: TRBJ2-1
CDR3 DNA: TGCGCCAGCAGCCAGGGGAGCGGGAGTACCTCCTACAATGAGCAGTTCTTC
CDR3 protein: CASSQGSGSTSYNEQFF

D gene: TRBD1
V gene: TRBV10-3
clone size: .
J gene: TRBJ2-6
CDR3 DNA: TGTGCCGGCAGACAGGGGGCTGGGGCCAACGTCCTGACTTTC
CDR3 protein: CAGRQGAGANVLTF

D gene: TRBD1
V gene: TRBV2
clone size: few
J gene: TRBJ1-1
CDR3 DNA: TGTGCCAGCAGTGCTCAGGGGGTCGACACTGAAGCTTTCTTT
CDR3 protein: CASSAQGVDTEAFF

D gene: .
V gene: TRBV9
clone size: .
J gene: TRBJ2-7
CDR3 DNA: TGTGCCAGCAGCGTAGTGAAGCGGGCCTGCCCCTACGAGCAGTACTTC
CDR3 protein: CASSVVKRACPYEQYF

D gene: TRBD2
V gene: TRBV4-1
clone size: .
J gene: TRBJ2-5
CDR3 DNA: TGCGCCAGCAGCCCCATTAGCGGGGTTTCAGAGACCCAGTACTTC
CDR3 protein: CASSPISGVSETQYF

D gene: TRBD1
V gene: TRBV9
clone size: .
J gene: TRBJ1-2
CDR3 DNA: TGTGCCAGCAGCGTAGGGACAGGGTTGAACTATGGCTACACCTTC
CDR3 protein: CASSVGTGLNYGYTF

D gene: TRBD2
V gene: TRBV15
clone size: few
J gene: TRBJ2-3
CDR3 DNA: TGTGCCACCAGCAGCCCCCCCGGGACTAGCGGGAGGGTGTCAGATACGCAGTATTTT
CDR3 protein: CATSSPPGTSGRVSDTQYF

D gene: .
V gene: TRBV5-1
clone size: .
J gene: TRBJ1-2
CDR3 DNA: TGCGCCAGCAGCTTGGCAGGGAATGGCTACACCTTC
CDR3 protein: CASSLAGNGYTF

D gene: TRBD1
V gene: TRBV9
clone size: .
J gene: TRBJ2-3
CDR3 DNA: TGTGCCAGCAGCGAGGGGTGGAAAGGGACAGGGATCACAGATACGCAGTATTTT
CDR3 protein: CASSEGWKGTGITDTQYF

D gene: TRBD1
V gene: TRBV7-3
clone size: .
J gene: TRBJ1-5
CDR3 DNA: TGTGCCAGCAGCGTCTCCCGGACAGGGGTTCAGCCCCAGCATTTT
CDR3 protein: CASSVSRTGVQPQHF

D gene: TRBD1
V gene: TRBV7-3
clone size: .
J gene: TRBJ2-2
CDR3 DNA: TGTGCCAGCAGCTTAGGCGGTGGACAGGGCACCATCACCGGGGAGCTGTTTTTT
CDR3 protein: CASSLGGGQGTITGELFF

D gene: .
V gene: TRBV21-1
clone size: .
J gene: TRBJ2-1
CDR3 DNA: TGTGCCAGCAGCAAGGGTACCTCTGCGGGACCCTACAATGAGCAGTTCTTC
CDR3 protein: CASSKGTSAGPYNEQFF

D gene: TRBD1
V gene: TRBV10-1
clone size: .
J gene: TRBJ1-3
CDR3 DNA: TGCGCCAGCAGTGAGTCGGACAGGGATGGAAACACCATATATTTT
CDR3 protein: CASSESDRDGNTIYF

D gene: TRBD2
V gene: TRBV19
clone size: .
J gene: TRBJ2-1
CDR3 DNA: TGTGCCAGTAGTCGAGGACTAGTTTATGAGCAGTTCTTC
CDR3 protein: CASSRGLVYEQFF

D gene: .
V gene: TRBV19
clone size: .
J gene: TRBJ1-4
CDR3 DNA: TGTGCCAGTAAGGTCCGGCCTCTAGGATCTCAGAAAACTAATGAAAAACTGTTTTTT
CDR3 protein: CASKVRPLGSQKTNEKLFF

D gene: .
V gene: TRBV29-1
clone size: .
J gene: TRBJ2-1
CDR3 DNA: TGCAGCGCCGGAGTAAACCTCTACAATGAGCAGTTCTTC
CDR3 protein: CSAGVNLYNEQFF

D gene: .
V gene: TRBV11-2
clone size: .
J gene: TRBJ2-7
CDR3 DNA: TGTGCCAGCAGCCCGCGACAGGCGGCCGGGCTCGAGCAGTACTTC
CDR3 protein: CASSPRQAAGLEQYF

D gene: TRBD2
V gene: TRBV7-3
clone size: .
J gene: TRBJ2-1
CDR3 DNA: TGTGCCAGCAGCTCGACTAGCGGAGATAACAATGAGCAGTTCTTC
CDR3 protein: CASSSTSGDNNEQFF

D gene: .
V gene: TRBV9
clone size: .
J gene: TRBJ2-7
CDR3 DNA: TGTGCCAGCAGCGTAGATAGGGGTGAAGGGGAGCAGTACTTC
CDR3 protein: CASSVDRGEGEQYF

D gene: .
V gene: TRBV7-9
clone size: once
J gene: TRBJ1-4
CDR3 DNA: TGTGCCAGCAGCTTAGAAGGGATCGGGGGGGAACTGTTTTTT
CDR3 protein: CASSLEGIGGELFF

D gene: .
V gene: TRBV9
clone size: .
J gene: TRBJ2-7
CDR3 DNA: TGTGCCAGCAGCGTCCTCCCCTTCAGCGAGCAGTACTTC
CDR3 protein: CASSVLPFSEQYF

D gene: .
V gene: TRBV7-8
clone size: .
J gene: TRBJ2-3
CDR3 DNA: TGTGCCAGCAGCGGGCGATTAGATACGCAGTATTTT
CDR3 protein: CASSGRLDTQYF

D gene: .
V gene: TRBV29-1
clone size: .
J gene: TRBJ1-3
CDR3 DNA: TGCAGCGTCCCCCAGGGCGGCTCTGGAAACACCATATATTTT
CDR3 protein: CSVPQGGSGNTIYF

D gene: .
V gene: TRBV7-3
clone size: .
J gene: TRBJ2-1
CDR3 DNA: TGTGCCAGCAGCTTATCCGGGAGCTCCTACAATGAGCAGTTCTTC
CDR3 protein: CASSLSGSSYNEQFF

D gene: TRBD1
V gene: TRBV28
clone size: once
J gene: TRBJ1-1
CDR3 DNA: TGTGCCAGCAGTTACGCCAGGGGGTTCGTGAACACTGAAGCTTTCTTT
CDR3 protein: CASSYARGFVNTEAFF

D gene: .
V gene: TRBV7-8
clone size: .
J gene: TRBJ1-3
CDR3 DNA: TGTGCCAGCAGCCATCGGCGGTCCTCTGGAAACACCATATATTTT
CDR3 protein: CASSHRRSSGNTIYF

D gene: .
V gene: TRBV4-3
clone size: .
J gene: TRBJ2-7
CDR3 DNA: TGCGCCAGCAGCCAGAGCCAGGGGATGGGTTACGAGCAGTACTTC
CDR3 protein: CASSQSQGMGYEQYF

D gene: TRBD1
V gene: TRBV28
clone size: .
J gene: TRBJ1-2
CDR3 DNA: TGTGCCAGCAGTTTGCCAGGGGGCGGTAGGGACTATGGCTACACCTTC
CDR3 protein: CASSLPGGGRDYGYTF

D gene: .
V gene: TRBV6-5
clone size: .
J gene: TRBJ1-6
CDR3 DNA: TGTGCCAGCAGGAGGGGGTTGGGTTCACCCCTCCACTTT
CDR3 protein: CASRRGLGSPLHF

D gene: .
V gene: TRBV5-8
clone size: .
J gene: TRBJ1-1
CDR3 DNA: TGTGCCAGCAGCATCCGGGGAGATGAAGCTTTCTTT
CDR3 protein: CASSIRGDEAFF

D gene: .
V gene: TRBV11-1
clone size: .
J gene: TRBJ2-4
CDR3 DNA: TGTGCCAGCAGCTTAGTGTCGCGGGGGCAGCTAGCCAAAAACATTCAGTACTTC
CDR3 protein: CASSLVSRGQLAKNIQYF

D gene: TRBD2
V gene: TRBV5-1
clone size: .
J gene: TRBJ2-1
CDR3 DNA: TGCGCCAGCACGATAGCGGGAGAGGACGATGAGCAGTTCTTC
CDR3 protein: CASTIAGEDDEQFF

D gene: TRBD1
V gene: TRBV5-5
clone size: .
J gene: TRBJ2-1
CDR3 DNA: TGTGCCAGCAGCTTTCCGGACAGGGCATCGGATGAGCAGTTCTTC
CDR3 protein: CASSFPDRASDEQFF

D gene: .
V gene: TRBV6-5
clone size: .
J gene: TRBJ2-7
CDR3 DNA: TGTGCCAGCAGAAAGGGAACCGGGGACTCCTACGAGCAGTACTTC
CDR3 protein: CASRKGTGDSYEQYF

D gene: .
V gene: TRBV19
clone size: .
J gene: TRBJ1-3
CDR3 DNA: TGTGCCAGTAACCCCTACTCTGGAAACACCATATATTTT
CDR3 protein: CASNPYSGNTIYF

D gene: TRBD1
V gene: TRBV9
clone size: .
J gene: TRBJ2-5
CDR3 DNA: TGTGCCAGCAGCGCGACAGGGCTGGAAGAGACCCAGTACTTC
CDR3 protein: CASSATGLEETQYF

D gene: TRBD2
V gene: TRBV6-1
clone size: few
J gene: TRBJ2-7
CDR3 DNA: TGTGCCAGCAGAAAAAGCGGGAGAGGGAATTACGAGCAGTACTTC
CDR3 protein: CASRKSGRGNYEQYF

D gene: .
V gene: TRBV19
clone size: few
J gene: TRBJ1-5
CDR3 DNA: TGTGCCAGTACAGGGTCGCGGCAGCCCCAGCATTTT
CDR3 protein: CASTGSRQPQHF

D gene: .
V gene: TRBV9
clone size: .
J gene: TRBJ1-3
CDR3 DNA: TGTGCCAGCAGCTGGGACAACTCTGGAAACACCATATATTTT
CDR3 protein: CASSWDNSGNTIYF

D gene: .
V gene: TRBV9
clone size: .
J gene: TRBJ2-7
CDR3 DNA: TGTGCCAGCAGCGCCCCGTCTGGGCAGCTGCCCTACGAGCAGTACTTC
CDR3 protein: CASSAPSGQLPYEQYF

D gene: TRBD2
V gene: TRBV2
clone size: .
J gene: TRBJ2-1
CDR3 DNA: TGTGCCAGCAGTGACTTCCTAGCGGGGGGGTGGCAGTTCTTC
CDR3 protein: CASSDFLAGGWQFF

D gene: .
V gene: TRBV7-2
clone size: few
J gene: TRBJ2-5
CDR3 DNA: TGTGCCAGCAGCTCTACAGGGCTCAGGGAGACCCAGTACTTC
CDR3 protein: CASSSTGLRETQYF

D gene: .
V gene: TRBV4-1
clone size: few
J gene: TRBJ2-7
CDR3 DNA: TGCGCCAGCGGAAACGATAGGGGGAGTCCCGGGAGGAGCGAGCAGTACTTC
CDR3 protein: CASGNDRGSPGRSEQYF